The subject of this entry is one T cell receptor (beta chain). This entry belongs to a study of blood T cell repertoires in COVID-19. The V segment lost 7 bases and the J segment 4 bases; nucleotides outside the gene matches: 5. CDR1 is GTSNPN and CDR2 is SVGIG in the germline V gene (reference sequence). The CDR3 length is 12 residues. TCRdb's table, derived via immunoSEQ multiplex PCR, lists solely in-frame clones and lacks some. This sample yields roughly 100,000 clones, of which 75% to 95% are seen a single time; roughly 4.5% belongs to the top ten. The rearrangement joins TRBV30 to TRBJ1-2, with 8 positions matching TRBD1. The source material was peripheral blood. This receptor was identified in a man younger than 35 with acute or convalescent COVID-19. CDR3 loop: CASDRGFYGYTF. For the CDR3, the DNA is TGTGCCTCAGACAGGGGTTTCTATGGCTACACCTTC. Looking up the rest from reference TRBV30 and TRBJ1-2 gives the full variable domain: SQTIHQWPATLVQPVGSPLSLECTVEGTSNPNLYWYRQAAGRGLQLLFYSVGIGQISSEVPQNLSASRPQDRQFILSSKKLLLSDSGFYLCASDRGFYGYTFGSGTRLTVV.